Listed below are T cell receptor beta chains from one sample, sequenced in a study of CD8 T cells in Susac syndrome. One entry per CDR3 protein, called by TCRdb with MiXCR from the immunoSEQ multiplex PCR reads. The sample yields roughly 120,000 distinct CDR3 sequences, 93% seen once. Sequences were obtained from CD4+ T cells from PBMCs. The receptors were sampled from a human donor with multiple sclerosis. Each CDR3 is given with its conserved first and last residue. Fields, in order: clone size, D gene, V gene, J gene, CDR3 DNA, CDR3 protein. D genes are given only for firm matches. The size field is filled for only some rows; it gives once, few, many or a size class.

abundance: NA; d_gene: TRBD1; v_gene: TRBV7-3; j_gene: TRBJ2-2; CDR3nt: TGTGCCAGCAGCTCCAATAGGGGGCTGAACACCGGGGAGCTGTTTTTT; CDR3aa: CASSSNRGLNTGELFF
abundance: NA; d_gene: NA; v_gene: TRBV29-1; j_gene: TRBJ1-1; CDR3nt: TGCAGCGTTGCAGTGACCGCCCAAGCTTTCTTT; CDR3aa: CSVAVTAQAFF
abundance: NA; d_gene: NA; v_gene: TRBV10-3; j_gene: TRBJ2-5; CDR3nt: TGTGCCTCAGCCCCGGGACTGGAAGAGACCCAGTACTTC; CDR3aa: CASAPGLEETQYF
abundance: NA; d_gene: TRBD1; v_gene: TRBV2; j_gene: TRBJ2-2; CDR3nt: TGTGCCAGCAGGACCGGGACAGGGGGAGTAAGCGGGGAGCTGTTTTTT; CDR3aa: CASRTGTGGVSGELFF
abundance: NA; d_gene: NA; v_gene: TRBV5-1; j_gene: TRBJ2-5; CDR3nt: TGCGCCAGCAGCTTGAAGGTGGACTTAATTGAGACCCAGTACTTC; CDR3aa: CASSLKVDLIETQYF
abundance: once; d_gene: TRBD1; v_gene: TRBV7-9; j_gene: TRBJ2-7; CDR3nt: TGTGCCAGCAGCTCCCCCGGGACAGGGTGGGAGCAGTACTTC; CDR3aa: CASSSPGTGWEQYF
abundance: once; d_gene: NA; v_gene: TRBV12-3/TRBV12-4; j_gene: TRBJ1-2; CDR3nt: TGTGCCAGCAGTTTAGATCGAAGGGGCTATGGCTACACCTTC; CDR3aa: CASSLDRRGYGYTF
abundance: NA; d_gene: NA; v_gene: TRBV29-1; j_gene: TRBJ1-1; CDR3nt: TGCAGCGTTGAAACGTGGAACACTGAAGCTTTCTTT; CDR3aa: CSVETWNTEAFF
abundance: NA; d_gene: TRBD2; v_gene: TRBV20-1; j_gene: TRBJ2-3; CDR3nt: TGCAGTGCTATAAAACTAGCGGGGGGCACAGATACGCAGTATTTT; CDR3aa: CSAIKLAGGTDTQYF
abundance: NA; d_gene: TRBD2; v_gene: TRBV12-3/TRBV12-4; j_gene: TRBJ2-1; CDR3nt: TGTGCCAGCAGTTTGGCTAGCGGGGGCAATGAGCAGTTCTTC; CDR3aa: CASSLASGGNEQFF
abundance: NA; d_gene: NA; v_gene: TRBV2; j_gene: TRBJ1-3; CDR3nt: TGTGCCAGCAGCCCGAGCGGGACAACTGGAAACACCATATATTTT; CDR3aa: CASSPSGTTGNTIYF
abundance: NA; d_gene: TRBD2; v_gene: TRBV14; j_gene: TRBJ2-7; CDR3nt: TGTGCCAGCAGAATACTAGCGGGGGGCCACGAGCAGTACTTC; CDR3aa: CASRILAGGHEQYF
abundance: NA; d_gene: NA; v_gene: TRBV30; j_gene: TRBJ2-3; CDR3nt: TGTGCCTGGGAAGGAGGAGGGGACGATACGCAGTATTTT; CDR3aa: CAWEGGGDDTQYF
abundance: NA; d_gene: NA; v_gene: TRBV5-1; j_gene: TRBJ1-2; CDR3nt: TGCGCCAGCAGCCGAGACATAAACTATGGCTACACCTTC; CDR3aa: CASSRDINYGYTF
abundance: NA; d_gene: NA; v_gene: TRBV7-8; j_gene: TRBJ2-6; CDR3nt: TGTGCCAGCAGCTTGAGGACCGCCAACGTCCTGACTTTC; CDR3aa: CASSLRTANVLTF
abundance: NA; d_gene: NA; v_gene: TRBV21-1; j_gene: TRBJ2-5; CDR3nt: TGTGCCAGCAGCAAAGGGGGCCGGGGGCAAGAGACCCAGTACTTC; CDR3aa: CASSKGGRGQETQYF
abundance: NA; d_gene: NA; v_gene: TRBV30; j_gene: TRBJ2-3; CDR3nt: TGTGCCTGGAGCCCCGGGGGTCTAATGTGGTATTTT; CDR3aa: CAWSPGGLMWYF
abundance: NA; d_gene: NA; v_gene: TRBV12-3/TRBV12-4; j_gene: TRBJ2-1; CDR3nt: TGTGCCAGCAGTTTAGCCAATGAGCAGTTCTTC; CDR3aa: CASSLANEQFF
abundance: NA; d_gene: TRBD1; v_gene: TRBV30; j_gene: TRBJ2-7; CDR3nt: TGTGCCTGGAGTGCTGCAGGGGGTAGGCCCTACGAGCAGTACTTC; CDR3aa: CAWSAAGGRPYEQYF
abundance: NA; d_gene: NA; v_gene: TRBV6-5; j_gene: TRBJ2-5; CDR3nt: TGTGCCAGCAGTAGGGACCCCCGGGATGGGACCCAGTACTTC; CDR3aa: CASSRDPRDGTQYF
abundance: NA; d_gene: NA; v_gene: TRBV29-1; j_gene: TRBJ2-3; CDR3nt: TGCAGCGTTTCCGGACCGTCTAGCACAGATACGCAGTATTTT; CDR3aa: CSVSGPSSTDTQYF
abundance: NA; d_gene: TRBD1; v_gene: TRBV3-1; j_gene: TRBJ1-1; CDR3nt: TGTGCCAGCAGCGGACAGGGAGCTGAAGCTTTCTTT; CDR3aa: CASSGQGAEAFF
abundance: NA; d_gene: TRBD1; v_gene: TRBV20-1; j_gene: TRBJ2-7; CDR3nt: TGCAGTGCTCCGGGACAGGGAAACTACGAGCAGTACTTC; CDR3aa: CSAPGQGNYEQYF
abundance: NA; d_gene: TRBD1; v_gene: TRBV6-2/TRBV6-3; j_gene: TRBJ2-7; CDR3nt: TGTGCCAGCACCGAAACCGGGACAGGAAGCTACGAGCAGTACTTC; CDR3aa: CASTETGTGSYEQYF
abundance: NA; d_gene: NA; v_gene: TRBV12-3/TRBV12-4; j_gene: TRBJ1-1; CDR3nt: TGTGCCAGCAGTTTAGGAGGACGGAGCACTGAAGCTTTCTTT; CDR3aa: CASSLGGRSTEAFF
abundance: NA; d_gene: NA; v_gene: TRBV4-2; j_gene: TRBJ2-7; CDR3nt: TGTGCCAGCAGCCAAGATGGGGTTAGGGACGAGCAGTACTTC; CDR3aa: CASSQDGVRDEQYF
abundance: few; d_gene: TRBD1; v_gene: TRBV6-1; j_gene: TRBJ1-1; CDR3nt: TGTGCCAGCAGGCCAGGGGGCCTAAGGACTGAAGCTTTCTTT; CDR3aa: CASRPGGLRTEAFF
abundance: NA; d_gene: NA; v_gene: TRBV6-5; j_gene: TRBJ2-3; CDR3nt: TGTGCCAGCAGGGTCCGGTGGGGGGCCGTGGATACGCAGTATTTT; CDR3aa: CASRVRWGAVDTQYF
abundance: once; d_gene: TRBD2; v_gene: TRBV9; j_gene: TRBJ2-3; CDR3nt: TGTGCCAGCAGCGTAGAAGGACTAGCGGCCACAGATACGCAGTATTTT; CDR3aa: CASSVEGLAATDTQYF
abundance: NA; d_gene: NA; v_gene: TRBV25-1; j_gene: TRBJ1-6; CDR3nt: TGTGCCAGCAATAGAGGGGTGGGCAGGGGTTCACCCCTCCACTTT; CDR3aa: CASNRGVGRGSPLHF
abundance: NA; d_gene: NA; v_gene: TRBV11-2; j_gene: TRBJ1-2; CDR3nt: TGTGCCAGCAGCGCATCAAGTTCGGGTGGCTATGGCTACACCTTC; CDR3aa: CASSASSSGGYGYTF
abundance: NA; d_gene: NA; v_gene: TRBV27; j_gene: TRBJ1-6; CDR3nt: TGTGCCAGCACCAAAGGACAGAGTAATTCACCCCTCCACTTT; CDR3aa: CASTKGQSNSPLHF
abundance: NA; d_gene: TRBD1; v_gene: TRBV23-1; j_gene: TRBJ2-3; CDR3nt: TGCGCCAGCAGTCAATTGCCTACCGGGACAGGAAGAGGAGGTTCTAGCACAGATACGCAGTATTTT; CDR3aa: CASSQLPTGTGRGGSSTDTQYF
abundance: NA; d_gene: NA; v_gene: TRBV2; j_gene: TRBJ2-7; CDR3nt: TGTGCCAGCAGGGGGACTGAGAGCTCCTACGAGCAGTACTTC; CDR3aa: CASRGTESSYEQYF
abundance: NA; d_gene: NA; v_gene: TRBV2; j_gene: TRBJ2-2; CDR3nt: TGTGCCAGCAGTGAAGCGCTTGGTGGAAAGAACACCGGGGAGCTGTTTTTT; CDR3aa: CASSEALGGKNTGELFF
abundance: NA; d_gene: NA; v_gene: TRBV24-1; j_gene: TRBJ2-5; CDR3nt: TGTGCCACCAGTGGAGGCAGCGGAGGGACCCAGTACTTC; CDR3aa: CATSGGSGGTQYF
abundance: NA; d_gene: NA; v_gene: TRBV7-9; j_gene: TRBJ2-3; CDR3nt: TGTGCCAGCAGCTACCTGGGCACAGATACGCAGTATTTT; CDR3aa: CASSYLGTDTQYF